In its sample, the clone carrying this T cell receptor beta chain was seen a few times. The antigen is undetermined. The source of the sample is a study of identical twins. Germline lookup yields CDR1 SQVTM and CDR2 ANQGSEA. The CDR3 covers 14 residues. V dropped 3 bases and J dropped 1; count of bases not matched to a gene: 5. TCRdb independently ran MiXCR on the 5' RACE reads; one entry per CDR3 protein. Of some 1,700,000 distinct CDR3 sequences in the sample, about 31% were seen once. Study findings and constraints: Cross-sectional statistics, not tracking of the same donors, supported the conclusions. Fewer insertions marked abundant cord blood beta clonotypes; young adult naive trended weakly, memory not at all.

Input material: cord blood. This TCR came from a newborn girl in good health. The V gene is TRBV29-1, the J gene TRBJ1-2; 7 bases are a match to TRBD1. In DNA form, the CDR3 reads TGCAGCGTTGATAAGGGGGCGCTTAACTATGGCTACACCTTC. Translation gives CSVDKGALNYGYTF.